This TCR beta chain was identified during a study of T-cell memory formation after mild COVID-19. Germline V gene data show CDR1 as SGHNT and CDR2 as YENEEA. V was trimmed by 4 bases and J by 0 bases, leaving 17 bases between them. The CDR3 totals 17 residues. This clonotype was counted between two and nine times. Its antigen is unidentified. Study-wide results and limits: There was no confirmation that second-wave clones peaking on day 37 were SARS-CoV-2 specific. There was a balanced CD4/CD8 profile in clones contracting day 15 to 85, and later expanders leaned CD4+.

Employing constant-segment primers, 5'RACE generated TCR alpha and TCR beta cDNA libraries bearing sample barcodes and UMIs. TCRdb re-derived calls from the 5' RACE reads in MiXCR, one entry per CDR3 protein. The sample holds about 320,000 distinct CDR3 sequences; 13% to 15% are singletons and the top ten take around a fifth. V is TRBV11-3 and J is TRBJ2-3; tentative D call: TRBD1 (7 bases). Sequenced: PBMCs or a T cell subset sorted from them (not recorded which). The TCR sequence derives from a man aged 18-30 years who had mild COVID-19 (a few samples of this study predate the infection). Cell type and time point are not known. CDR3 sequence: CASSSGGKHPSTDTQYF. In nucleotides, the CDR3 is TGTGCCAGCAGCTCAGGGGGGAAGCACCCAAGCACAGATACGCAGTATTTT.